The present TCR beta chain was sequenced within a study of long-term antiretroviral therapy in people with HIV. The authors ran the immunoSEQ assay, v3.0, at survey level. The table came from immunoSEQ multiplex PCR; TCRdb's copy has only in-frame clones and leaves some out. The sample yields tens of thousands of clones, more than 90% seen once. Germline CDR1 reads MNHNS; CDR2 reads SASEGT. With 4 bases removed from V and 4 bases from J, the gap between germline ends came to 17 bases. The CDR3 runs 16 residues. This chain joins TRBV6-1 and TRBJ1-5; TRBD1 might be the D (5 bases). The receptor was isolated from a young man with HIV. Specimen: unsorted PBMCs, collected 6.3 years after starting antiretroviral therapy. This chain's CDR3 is CASSAREGTENQPQHF. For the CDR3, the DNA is TGTGCCAGCAGTGCCAGGGAGGGCACCGAGAATCAGCCCCAGCATTTT.